This T cell receptor (beta chain) was captured in a study of CD8+CD57+ T cells in acquired aplastic anemia. This CDR3 is built from 16 residues. CDR1 SGDLS and CDR2 YYNGEE come from the germline V gene. V shed 2 bases and J shed 0 bases, with 12 bases lying between them. This clonotype was detected ten times or more. Genomic DNA, the template, was used for profiling of the TCR beta VDJ and CDR3. TCRdb redid the calling of the reads with MiXCR, one entry per CDR3 protein. Among about 290,000 distinct CDR3 sequences listed, roughly 61% were seen once. In patients chosen for sequencing, flow cytometry had shown CD8+CD57+ cell expansion. Severe acquired aplastic anemia was present in every patient.

Sequenced input: sorted CD4+, CD8+, or CD8+CD57+ T cells (not recorded which) from PBMCs. The rearrangement uses TRBV9 and TRBJ2-1, with a possible D match to TRBD2 (6 bases). The receptor's source is a human donor with aplastic anemia. The CDR3 nucleotides are TGTGCCAGCAGCGTTGGGACTCTGAGCTCCTACAATGAGCAGTTCTTC. Translation gives CASSVGTLSSYNEQFF.